The 26 T cell receptor beta chains presented below share a single source sample, sequenced in a study of shared clonotypes between healthy human individuals. TCRdb's copy holds only in-frame clones and misses some; the assay was immunoSEQ multiplex PCR. The data hold approximately 340,000 clones, with approximately 74% observed a single time. Sequences were obtained from memory CD4+ T cells sorted from blood. This sample's subset: CD45RA-negative fraction. These receptors were collected from a man aged 25 to 40 in good health.

The CDR3 DNA reads TGTGCCATCAGTGAGCCAGGCAGGTCATCCGATGGAACTGAAGCTTTCTTT. Its protein is CAISEPGRSSDGTEAFF. The chain is built from TRBV10-3 and TRBJ1-1; D is undetermined. V was cut by 2 bases and J by 5 bases, with 21 bases left in between. Germline V gene lookup returns CDR1 ENHRY and CDR2 SYGVKD. This CDR3 is built from 17 residues.

This chain connects TRBV28 to TRBJ2-7, with 8 bases identical to TRBD1. CDR3 length: 14 residues. CDR1 is MDHEN, CDR2 SYDVKM, per germline. The ends lost 2 bases at V and 6 bases at J; junction bases unmatched: 6. CDR3: CASSLQGAYGEQYF. The CDR3, as DNA: TGTGCCAGCAGTTTACAGGGGGCTTACGGCGAGCAGTACTTC.

The chain carries TRBV28 and TRBJ1-5; 9 bases agree with TRBD1. Trimming took 5 bases from V and 0 from J; bases not matched to a gene: 8. The CDR3 is 17 amino acids. Looked up from germline, CDR1 is MDHEN and CDR2 is SYDVKM. The CDR3 loop reads CASSRGQGVRSNQPQHF. DNA for the CDR3: TGTGCCAGCAGTAGGGGACAGGGAGTCCGTAGCAATCAGCCCCAGCATTTT.

This clone has more than one count but fewer than ten. The chain has TRBV19 and TRBJ1-4, with D unclear. There are 16 residues in the CDR3. CDR1 and CDR2 (germline): LNHDA, SQIVND (reference sequence). V lost 6 bases and J lost 1, with 15 bases in between. The CDR3 is CASRPLNIVTNEKLFF. The CDR3 nucleotides read TGTGCCAGTAGACCTCTCAACATCGTAACTAATGAAAAACTGTTTTTT.

With regard to this clone: Other DNA sequences in the sample encode the same CDR3. The chain couples TRBV11-2 to TRBJ2-3; no reliable D call. V lost 1 base and J 1 base, leaving 3 bases between the germline ends. This CDR3 contains 13 residues. Germline CDR1 reads SGHAT; CDR2 reads FQNNGV. The CDR3 region is CASSLAGTDTQYF. The CDR3 coding sequence is TGTGCCAGCAGCTTAGCTGGCACAGATACGCAGTATTTT.

This clone was seen more than once but under ten times. Compared with germline, one end of the junction differs, possibly owing to a read error. The chain recombines TRBV28 with TRBJ1-2; D remains ambiguous. Germline V gene sequence: CDR1 MDHEN, CDR2 SYDVKM. The CDR3 sequence is 12 residues long. The CDR3 sequence: CASSRPAAAISF. The CDR3 nucleotides read TGTGCCAGCAGTAGACCCGCGGCCGCCATCTCCTTC.

The gene calls are TRBV18 and TRBJ2-1, with 8 bases identical to TRBD1. The CDR3 covers 14 residues. Losses at the gene ends were 3 bases for V and 5 bases for J; bases not matched to a gene: 3. Germline V gene lookup returns CDR1 KGHSH and CDR2 LQKENI. CDR3 coding DNA: TGTGCCAGCTCACCGACAGGGGTAGACAATGAGCAGTTCTTC. Amino acids: CASSPTGVDNEQFF.

This chain links TRBV10-3 with TRBJ2-3, with 9 bases fitting TRBD2. Germline CDR1 is ENHRY and CDR2 is SYGVKD. Trimming at V came to 7 bases and at J to 0 bases, leaving 8 bases not matched to a gene. The CDR3 totals 16 residues. The CDR3 protein is CAITPFSGGSTDTQYF. The CDR3 DNA reads as TGTGCCATCACCCCTTTCAGCGGGGGGAGCACAGATACGCAGTATTTT.

V is TRBV13 and J is TRBJ2-7, with 7 bases that match TRBD1. After removal of 6 bases from V and 0 bases from J, the junction contained 5 bases not matched to a gene. Germline lookup yields CDR1 PRHDT and CDR2 FYEKMQ (reference sequence). CDR3 length: 14 amino acids. CDR3 sequence reads: CASRPGDSSYEQYF. The CDR3 DNA is TGTGCCAGCAGACCCGGGGACAGCTCCTACGAGCAGTACTTC.

The chain is built from TRBV6-6 and TRBJ1-1; D perhaps matches TRBD1 (6 bases). The CDR3 spans 14 residues. CDR1 and CDR2 from the germline V gene are MNHNY and SVGAGI (reference sequence). Trimming removed 5 bases from V and 7 bases from J, with 17 bases in between. CDR3 residues: CASSTDRRYIEAFF. The CDR3 DNA reads as TGTGCCAGCAGTACTGACAGGAGATATATTGAAGCTTTCTTT.

This clone was recorded at least ten times. The chain employs TRBV28 and TRBJ2-7; D unclear. Germline V gene data show CDR1 as MDHEN and CDR2 as SYDVKM. The CDR3 runs 14 residues. Trimming left V 6 bases short and J 5 bases short, with 17 bases between. The CDR3 sequence: CASSISIPPHEQYF. DNA for the CDR3: TGTGCCAGCAGCATTAGTATCCCCCCCCACGAGCAGTACTTC.

V gene TRBV30 combines with J gene TRBJ1-2, with a tentative D call TRBD1 (6 bases). V lost 0 bases, J lost 3 bases, and 14 bases lay in between. The CDR3 spans 15 residues. Per germline, CDR1 GTSNPN and CDR2 SVGIG (reference sequence). The CDR3 DNA sequence: TGTGCCTGGAGTGTGTCCAGGGGAGCCGACTATGGCTACACCTTC. Protein sequence: CAWSVSRGADYGYTF.

This clone came up a few times. At one of its ends the junction is not consistent with the germline gene, which may arise from a read error. V gene TRBV6-5 combines with J gene TRBJ2-1, with D possibly TRBD2 on 6 matching bases. This CDR3 is 14 amino acids long. Germline CDR1 reads MNHEY; CDR2 reads SVGAGI. The CDR3 region is CASSYSTAGHPAIF. The CDR3 nucleotides are TGTGCCAGCAGTTACTCGACGGCGGGGCACCCAGCGATCTTC.

About this clone: This specimen includes other DNA sequences encoding the same CDR3. This chain links TRBV5-1 with TRBJ2-6; D is unresolved. With 2 bases removed from V and 0 bases from J, the gap between germline ends came to 6 bases. Germline V lookup: CDR1 SGHRS, CDR2 YFSETQ. The CDR3 runs to 15 residues. CDR3 sequence (DNA): TGCGCCAGCAGCTTTCGACCCTCTGGGGCCAACGTCCTGACTTTC. As protein: CASSFRPSGANVLTF.

The CDR3 is CASSAGGLAGGQYQETQYF. In nucleotides, the CDR3 is TGTGCCAGCAGCGCGGGGGGACTAGCGGGAGGGCAGTACCAAGAGACCCAGTACTTC. This chain links TRBV9 with TRBJ2-5; TRBD2 matches 16 bases. The CDR3 loop spans 19 amino acids. Germline CDR1 and CDR2: SGDLS and YYNGEE. V was clipped by 3 bases and J by 0 bases; unmatched bases: 8.

This clone turned up a few times. The chain has TRBV7-9 and TRBJ1-2; tentative D call: TRBD1 (6 bases). CDR1 and CDR2 from the germline V gene are SEHNR and FQNEAQ (reference sequence). The CDR3 spans 14 residues. With 1 base removed from V and 5 bases from J, the gap between germline ends came to 11 bases. CDR3 nucleotides: TGTGCCAGCAGCTTAGGATGGCAGGGGTATGGCTACACCTTC. Residues: CASSLGWQGYGYTF.

This clone was counted between two and nine times. V usage is TRBV18 and J usage is TRBJ2-1; D possibly corresponds to TRBD1 (5 bases). CDR1 KGHSH and CDR2 LQKENI come from the germline V gene. The CDR3 is 12 residues long. Between the trimmed V and J ends, which lost 6 bases and 10 bases, there was a span of 13 bases. CDR3 bases: TGTGCCAGCTCCCCGTTACAGGCCGAGCAGTTCTTC. Translated: CASSPLQAEQFF.

This chain links TRBV7-6 with TRBJ1-1; D perhaps matches TRBD1 (5 bases). Between the trimmed V and J ends, which lost 6 bases and 1 base, there was a span of 15 bases. The CDR3 covers 15 residues. Germline V lookup: CDR1 SGHVS, CDR2 FNYEAQ. The CDR3 DNA reads TGTGCCAGCAGAATGGCAGGGAAAGGGAACACTGAAGCTTTCTTT. Its translation: CASRMAGKGNTEAFF.

This clone appeared a few times. The chain joins TRBV9 to TRBJ2-1; 12 nucleotides align to TRBD2. The CDR3 contains 16 residues. Germline CDR1 and CDR2: SGDLS and YYNGEE. V dropped 0 bases and J dropped 5; count of bases not matched to a gene: 3. CDR3 residues: CASSVGSSGRDNEQFF. CDR3 coding DNA: TGTGCCAGCAGCGTAGGTTCTAGCGGGAGGGACAATGAGCAGTTCTTC.

The chain employs TRBV7-2 and TRBJ2-3, with 11 bases that match TRBD2. V was pared by 4 bases and J by 3 bases, with 6 bases of the junction left unmatched. Germline loops: CDR1 SGHTA, CDR2 FQGNSA. The CDR3 spans 16 residues. CDR3 sequence (DNA): TGTGCCAGCAGCTCTGTAGCGGGAGGGCGGACAGATACGCAGTATTTT. Amino acids: CASSSVAGGRTDTQYF.

V is TRBV7-8 and J is TRBJ2-3; 7 nucleotides align to TRBD1. The J segment lost 1 base and the V segment lost 4 bases, leaving 5 bases of the junction unmatched. The CDR3 length is 15 residues. Germline V gene sequence: CDR1 SGHVS, CDR2 FQNEAQ. The CDR3 region has the DNA TGTGCCAGCAGCTCGGGACAGAGTCGCACAGATACGCAGTATTTT. It codes for CASSSGQSRTDTQYF.

V and J are TRBV2 and TRBJ1-2; D is unresolved. This CDR3 comprises 13 residues. Trimming removed 3 bases from V and 7 bases from J, with 12 bases in between. Per the germline V gene, CDR1 is SNHLY and CDR2 is FYNNEI. The CDR3 is CASSDFKVGGYTF. The CDR3 nucleotides are TGTGCCAGCAGTGATTTCAAAGTTGGTGGCTACACCTTC.

V is TRBV7-2 and J is TRBJ2-7; D is undetermined. V dropped 2 bases and J dropped 2 bases, with 7 bases sitting between them. Germline CDR1 and CDR2: SGHTA and FQGNSA. The CDR3 spans 13 residues. The CDR3: CASSLIPTYEQYF. CDR3 sequence (DNA): TGTGCCAGCAGCTTAATTCCTACCTACGAGCAGTACTTC. The full variable domain, its missing parts supplied by reference TRBV7-2 and TRBJ2-7, is GAGVSQSPSNKVTEKGKDVELRCDPISGHTALYWYRQSLGQGLEFLIYFQGNSAPDKSGLPSDRFSAERTGGSVSTLTIQRTQQEDSAVYLCASSLIPTYEQYFGPGTRLTVT.

This sequence joins TRBV19 and TRBJ2-6; TRBD2 agrees at 7 bases. This CDR3 is 16 amino acids long. Germline V gene data show CDR1 as LNHDA and CDR2 as SQIVND (reference sequence). Unmatched junction bases numbered 8, after V lost 9 bases and J lost 0 bases. The CDR3 sequence is CASSREGSSGANVLTF. The CDR3 coding sequence is TGTGCCAGCTCGAGGGAGGGGAGCTCTGGGGCCAACGTCCTGACTTTC.

The DNA of the CDR3 is TGTGCCAGCAGTGAAGCAATATACGAGCAGTACTTC. It is translated as CASSEAIYEQYF. This sequence joins TRBV2 and TRBJ2-7, with unresolved D. V lost 0 bases and J 4 bases, leaving 4 bases between the germline ends. The CDR3 has 12 residues. Looked up from germline, CDR1 is SNHLY and CDR2 is FYNNEI.

The genes are TRBV29-1 and TRBJ2-3; possible D gene TRBD2, 6 bases. This CDR3 is 12 amino acids long. The germline V gene has CDR1 SQVTM and CDR2 ANQGSEA. V lost 8 bases, J lost 6 bases, and 15 bases lay in between. The CDR3 bases are TGCAGCCCTGGAGGGACTGGGGATACGCAGTATTTT. Translation: CSPGGTGDTQYF.